A selection of T cell receptor beta chains follows, all from one sample in a study of cytomegalovirus exposure and HLA in healthy donors. TCRdb keeps only in-frame clones here, not all; method: immunoSEQ multiplex PCR. Of about 56,000 clones listed, roughly 93% are singletons. The sequencing input was PBMCs. These receptors all stem from a woman between 18 and 29 years old in good health and CMV-seropositive. CDR3s include the opening cysteine and the closing phenylalanine or tryptophan. The D gene is left open where the match is weak. Some rows have no size entry. The others give once, few or many, or a class for an expanded clone.

size,D,J,V,DNA,CDR3
-,TRBD1,TRBJ2-2,TRBV7-9,TGTGCCAGCAGCATTATGCAGGGGGCCACCGGGGAGCTGTTTTTT,CASSIMQGATGELFF
-,-,TRBJ1-4,TRBV7-8,TGTGCCAGCAGCTCCCGCAGAAACGAAAAACTGTTTTTT,CASSSRRNEKLFF
-,-,TRBJ2-7,TRBV28,TGTGCCACCGTTGGGTGGGGCGGGAATGAGCAGTACTTC,CATVGWGGNEQYF
-,-,TRBJ2-5,TRBV7-2,TGTGCCAGCAGCTTAGTCCGGGATAAGACCCAGTACTTC,CASSLVRDKTQYF
once,-,TRBJ2-6,TRBV27,TGTGCCACTCTTACTGGGGCCAACGTCCTGACTTTC,CATLTGANVLTF
-,-,TRBJ1-4,TRBV14,-,CASSQGGLKTVFF
-,-,TRBJ2-2,TRBV6-1,TGTGCCAGCAGCCCGGGAGCGAGCACCGGGGAGCTGTTTTTT,CASSPGASTGELFF
once,-,TRBJ1-1,TRBV5-1,TGCGCCAGCAGCTTGACAGGATACATGAACACTGAAGCTTTCTTT,CASSLTGYMNTEAFF
-,-,TRBJ2-3,TRBV9,TGTGCCAGCAGCGTCGGGTCAGATACGCAGTATTTT,CASSVGSDTQYF
-,-,TRBJ1-2,TRBV6-5,TGTGCCAGCAGTTCCCTCACAGGGAACGGCTACACCTTC,CASSSLTGNGYTF
-,-,TRBJ2-3,TRBV7-2,TGTGCCAGCAGCTTAGAAGGGGGGGGGCAAATAGATACGCAGTATTTT,CASSLEGGGQIDTQYF
-,-,TRBJ1-2,TRBV6-5,TGTGCCAGCAGTTATGCAGGGAAGGGGTATGGCTACACCTTC,CASSYAGKGYGYTF
-,-,TRBJ2-7,TRBV7-6,TGTGCCAGCAGCCCAGAAGGGCGGGCGAGGAGCGAGCAGTACTTC,CASSPEGRARSEQYF
-,-,TRBJ1-1,TRBV29-1,TGCAGCGTTGAAAGGGACACACTACGGAACACTGAAGCTTTCTTT,CSVERDTLRNTEAFF
once,TRBD1,TRBJ1-6,TRBV6-5,TGTGCCAGCAGTTACATGACAGGGATCGGCTCACCCCTCCACTTT,CASSYMTGIGSPLHF
-,-,TRBJ2-5,TRBV6-1,TGTGCCAGCTCTTTACTGGGAGGGGGGGGAGAGACCCAGTACTTC,CASSLLGGGGETQYF
-,-,TRBJ2-5,TRBV18,TGTGCCAGCTCACCACCGGAGGGGCGAGAGACCCAGTACTTC,CASSPPEGRETQYF
-,TRBD1,TRBJ2-3,TRBV7-9,TGTGCCAGCAGGTCCTGGGACAGTTCTAGCACAGATACGCAGTATTTT,CASRSWDSSSTDTQYF
-,-,TRBJ2-1,TRBV21-1,TGTGCCAGCAGCAAAAATCCTGGGGGGGGCTCCTACAATGAGCAGTTCTTC,CASSKNPGGGSYNEQFF
once,TRBD1,TRBJ1-3,TRBV5-1,TGCGCCAGCAGCTTGGCAACCGGGACAGGGGGAGGAAACACCATATATTTT,CASSLATGTGGGNTIYF
-,-,TRBJ2-7,TRBV29-1,TGCAGCGTTGAAGGGGCAGGGTACGAGCAGTACTTC,CSVEGAGYEQYF
-,TRBD1,TRBJ2-7,TRBV13,TGTGCCAGCAGGTACCGCGGGGGACAGGGGGCCTACGAGCAGTACTTC,CASRYRGGQGAYEQYF
-,-,TRBJ2-2,TRBV7-9,TGTGCCAGCGTGGTATACAGGAGTGACACCGGGGAGCTGTTTTTT,CASVVYRSDTGELFF
-,-,TRBJ2-2,TRBV5-1,TGCGCCAGCAGCTTTCAGGGGGGGAACACCGGGGAGCTGTTTTTT,CASSFQGGNTGELFF
-,-,TRBJ2-1,TRBV6-5,TGTGCCAGCACTTTCCCAGGGGTCCCCTACAATGAGCAGTTCTTC,CASTFPGVPYNEQFF
-,-,TRBJ1-1,TRBV6-1,TGTGCCAGCAGTGAAGCCCCAAGGGGGTGGGACACTGAAGCTTTCTTT,CASSEAPRGWDTEAFF
few,TRBD1,TRBJ1-2,TRBV29-1,TGCAGCGTTGAAGATTCCGGGACAGGGGGTTTAGGAGGCTACACCTTC,CSVEDSGTGGLGGYTF
-,-,TRBJ2-1,TRBV10-1,TGCGCCAGCAGTGCAATACAGGACTACAATGAGCAGTTCTTC,CASSAIQDYNEQFF
once,TRBD1,TRBJ2-5,TRBV7-2,TGTGCCAGCAGCGACGACAGGGGTCAGACCCAGTACTTC,CASSDDRGQTQYF
few,-,TRBJ2-3,TRBV2,TGTGCCAGCAGTGACCGGCGGGGGCAATGGGGAGATACGCAGTATTTT,CASSDRRGQWGDTQYF
-,TRBD2,TRBJ2-5,TRBV7-2,TGTGCCAGCAGCCCCGGACTAGATCAAGAGACCCAGTACTTC,CASSPGLDQETQYF
-,TRBD1,TRBJ1-2,TRBV28,TGTGCCAGCAGTCCACCGGGACAGATACACTATGGCTACACCTTC,CASSPPGQIHYGYTF
few,-,TRBJ1-2,TRBV6-5,TGTGCCAGCAGCCTACAGAAGAGCTCCTATGGCTACACCTTC,CASSLQKSSYGYTF
-,TRBD1,TRBJ1-6,TRBV19,TGTGCCAGTAGTAACCCAGACAGGGCCAATTTTAATTCACCCCTCCACTTT,CASSNPDRANFNSPLHF
-,TRBD1,TRBJ2-5,TRBV5-1,TGCGCCAGCAGCTTGGTGACAGGGGGAGAGGGGACCCAGTACTTC,CASSLVTGGEGTQYF
-,-,TRBJ2-1,TRBV9,TGTGCCAGCAGCGGTCGGACTTCACACAATGAGCAGTTCTTC,CASSGRTSHNEQFF
-,-,TRBJ1-1,TRBV7-2,TGTGCCAGCAGCTCCCTGCGGGGCACTGAAGCTTTCTTT,CASSSLRGTEAFF
-,TRBD2,TRBJ2-1,TRBV4-3,TGCGCCAGCAGCCAACTACTAGCGGGGGGGCCGTACAATGAGCAGTTCTTC,CASSQLLAGGPYNEQFF
-,-,TRBJ1-2,TRBV25-1,TGTGCCAGCAGTGAATGGGGTTGGGGGGATACTTCCTATGGCTACACCTTC,CASSEWGWGDTSYGYTF
-,TRBD1,TRBJ2-1,TRBV27,TGTGCCAGCAGTTTATCGGCAGGGGGATGGAATGAGCAGTTCTTC,CASSLSAGGWNEQFF
-,TRBD1,TRBJ1-2,TRBV6-1,TGTGCCAGCAGTGTGGCAGGGGGCTATGGCTACACCTTC,CASSVAGGYGYTF
-,-,TRBJ1-1,TRBV4-1,TGCGCCAGCAGCCGGTCCCCCCTCCAGGACACTGAAGCTTTCTTT,CASSRSPLQDTEAFF
-,-,TRBJ2-7,TRBV15,TGTGCCACCAGCTATACACTCGCGGGGCTTTCCTACGAGCAGTACTTC,CATSYTLAGLSYEQYF
few,-,TRBJ1-1,TRBV4-1,TGCGCCAGCAGCGTTTCGGGGGAGAACACTGAAGCTTTCTTT,CASSVSGENTEAFF
-,-,TRBJ2-1,TRBV6-1,TGTGCCAGCAGTGATGTTGGGGCATACTACAATGAGCAGTTCTTC,CASSDVGAYYNEQFF
once,TRBD1,TRBJ2-5,TRBV6-1,TGTGCCAGCAGTGTCCAGGGGGTGGGGGCTTGGGAGACCCAGTACTTC,CASSVQGVGAWETQYF
-,-,TRBJ2-3,TRBV5-4,TGTGCCAGCAGCTTGGAGCCTGCCACTAGCACAGATACGCAGTATTTT,CASSLEPATSTDTQYF
-,-,TRBJ1-1,TRBV15,TGTGCCACCAGCAGATCTCAAAGAGAGGAAATTAACACTGAAGCTTTCTTT,CATSRSQREEINTEAFF
once,-,TRBJ2-4,TRBV28,TGTGCCAGCAGTCCCCTGGGGCAGGGCGACGCCAAAAACATTCAGTACTTC,CASSPLGQGDAKNIQYF
-,-,TRBJ2-2,TRBV7-2,TGTGCCAGCAGCGTGCACCAGGTTGGCACCGGGGAGCTGTTTTTT,CASSVHQVGTGELFF